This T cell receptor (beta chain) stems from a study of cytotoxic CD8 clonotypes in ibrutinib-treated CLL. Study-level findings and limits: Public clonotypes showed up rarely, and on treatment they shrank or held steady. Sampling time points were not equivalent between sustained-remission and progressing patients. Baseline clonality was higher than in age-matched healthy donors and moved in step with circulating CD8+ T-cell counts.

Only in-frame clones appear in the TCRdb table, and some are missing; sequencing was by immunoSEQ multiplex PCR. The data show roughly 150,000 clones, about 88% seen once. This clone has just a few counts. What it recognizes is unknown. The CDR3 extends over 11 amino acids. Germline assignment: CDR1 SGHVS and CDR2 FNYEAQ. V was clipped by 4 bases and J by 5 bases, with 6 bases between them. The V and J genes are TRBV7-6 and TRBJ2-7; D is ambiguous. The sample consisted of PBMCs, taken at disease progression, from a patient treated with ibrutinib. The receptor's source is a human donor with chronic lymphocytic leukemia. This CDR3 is CASSSSHEQYF. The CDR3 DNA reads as TGTGCCAGCAGCTCAAGCCACGAGCAGTACTTC. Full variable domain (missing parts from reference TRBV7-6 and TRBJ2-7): GAGVSQSPRYKVTKRGQDVALRCDPISGHVSLYWYRQALGQGPEFLTYFNYEAQQDKSGLPNDRFSAERPEGSISTLTIQRTEQRDSAMYRCASSSSHEQYFGPGTRLTVT.